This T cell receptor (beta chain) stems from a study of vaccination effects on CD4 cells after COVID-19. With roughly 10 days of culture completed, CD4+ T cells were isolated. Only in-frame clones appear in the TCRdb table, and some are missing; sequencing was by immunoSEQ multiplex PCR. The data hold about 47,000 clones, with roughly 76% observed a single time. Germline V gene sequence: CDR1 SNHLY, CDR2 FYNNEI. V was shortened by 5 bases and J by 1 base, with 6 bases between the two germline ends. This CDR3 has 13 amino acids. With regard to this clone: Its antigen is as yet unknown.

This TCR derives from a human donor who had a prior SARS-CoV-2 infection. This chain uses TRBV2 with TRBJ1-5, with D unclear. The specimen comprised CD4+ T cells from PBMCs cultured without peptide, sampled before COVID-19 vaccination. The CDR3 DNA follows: TGTGCCAGCAGTTATACAAGCAATCAGCCCCAGCATTTT. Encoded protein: CASSYTSNQPQHF.